A single sample gave rise to the 20 T cell receptor beta chains below, sequenced in a study of human T cells and chemical hapten exposure. TCRdb used MiXCR to reprocess the RACE reads, holding one entry per CDR3 protein. The table has roughly 30,000 distinct CDR3 sequences, approximately 9% seen once. Time point defined: patch test 2, 6 weeks after DPC sensitization. Specified treatment: therapeutic diphenylcyclopropenone sensitization with weekly scalp DPC. Sequences were derived from whole blood, sampled in connection with sensitization to the hapten diphenylcyclopropenone (DPC). The receptors come from a man aged 25-40 years with alopecia areata. Some clones in this sample may be carry-over from other donors' samples.

This chain uses TRBV5-4 with TRBJ2-4, with 10 bases matching TRBD1. The CDR3 totals 16 residues. Germline V gene sequence: CDR1 SGHNT, CDR2 YYREEE (reference sequence). V was pared by 2 bases and J by 4 bases, with 6 bases of the junction left unmatched. DNA for the CDR3: TGTGCCAGCAGCTTTACGCCGGGACAGGGGAAAAACATTCAGTACTTC. Residues: CASSFTPGQGKNIQYF.

This clonotype was seen repeatedly, ten times or more. The CDR3 sequence: CASIPSELGNTIYF. DNA of the CDR3: TGTGCCAGTATTCCCTCTGAACTGGGAAACACCATATATTTT. J is TRBJ1-3 and V is TRBV19; D not resolved. Germline values: CDR1 LNHDA, CDR2 SQIVND (reference sequence). This CDR3 contains 14 residues. V was clipped by 7 bases and J by 4 bases, with 14 bases between them.

The sample holds many counts of this clonotype. The rearrangement uses TRBV18 and TRBJ2-6, with a possible D match to TRBD2 (5 bases). Deletions cut 1 base from V and 4 bases from J, with 17 bases between. Germline V CDR1 and CDR2: KGHSH, LQKENI. The CDR3 runs to 18 residues. The CDR3 nucleotides are TGTGCCAGCTCACCACTAGAGACGGGGTCGGCGGGGGCCAACGTCCTGACTTTC. This gives the protein CASSPLETGSAGANVLTF.

This clonotype appeared a few times. V is TRBV20-1 and J is TRBJ2-2, with 8 nucleotides matching TRBD2. Per the germline V gene, CDR1 is DFQATT and CDR2 is SNEGSKA (reference sequence). The CDR3 is made up of 14 amino acids. V lost 5 bases, J lost 3 bases, and 5 bases stayed unmatched. The CDR3 region has the DNA TGCAGTGCTGAGCGGGGGATAGACACCGGGGAGCTGTTTTTT. Translated, it gives CSAERGIDTGELFF.

The gene calls are TRBV18 and TRBJ1-1; a weak D match, TRBD1 (6 bases). Deletions cut 5 bases from V and 4 bases from J, with 11 bases between. This CDR3 has 13 amino acids. Per germline, CDR1 KGHSH and CDR2 LQKENI. CDR3 coding DNA: TGTGCCAGCTCATCAGCGGGGGCCACTGAAGCTTTCTTT. Translating gives CASSSAGATEAFF. The full variable domain, completed using reference TRBV18 and TRBJ1-1, is NAGVMQNPRHLVRRRGQEARLRCSPMKGHSHVYWYRQLPEEGLKFMVYLQKENIIDESGMPKERFSAEFPKEGPSILRIQQVVRGDSAAYFCASSSAGATEAFFGQGTRLTVV.

The table lists this clonotype with many counts. The gene calls are TRBV19 and TRBJ2-1; 12 bases align to TRBD2. Unmatched junction bases numbered 6, after V lost 7 bases and J lost 5 bases. The CDR3 length is 15 residues. CDR1 is LNHDA, CDR2 SQIVND, per germline (reference sequence). CDR3 loop: CASTLAGGTHNEQFF. For the CDR3, the DNA is TGTGCCAGTACACTAGCGGGAGGTACGCACAATGAGCAGTTCTTC.

This clonotype has at least ten counts. V gene TRBV2 combines with J gene TRBJ2-7; D tentatively reads TRBD1 or TRBD2 (5 bases each). This CDR3 has 17 residues. Per germline, CDR1 SNHLY and CDR2 FYNNEI. V was pared by 4 bases and J by 1 base, with 20 bases between. The CDR3 loop is CASSVWKPQEESYEQYF. The CDR3 coding sequence is TGTGCCAGCAGTGTGTGGAAGCCACAGGAGGAATCCTACGAGCAGTACTTC. Full variable domain (remainder filled in from reference TRBV2 and TRBJ2-7): EPEVTQTPSHQVTQMGQEVILRCVPISNHLYFYWYRQILGQKVEFLVSFYNNEISEKSEIFDDQFSVERPDGSNFTLKIRSTKLEDSAMYFCASSVWKPQEESYEQYFGPGTRLTVT.

This clonotype was seen a handful of times. This chain uses TRBV12-3 or TRBV12-4 with TRBJ2-1; D remains ambiguous. CDR3 length: 13 residues. V was cut by 4 bases and J by 1 base, with 5 bases left in between. In DNA form, the CDR3 reads TGTGCCAGCAGTTCCCAATCCTACAATGAGCAGTTCTTC. It is translated as CASSSQSYNEQFF.

This rearrangement joins TRBV11-3 to TRBJ2-7; 9 nucleotides agree with TRBD2. Trimming removed 5 bases from V and 6 bases from J; junction bases left unmatched: 11. Germline V gives CDR1 SGHNT, CDR2 YENEEA. The CDR3 spans 15 residues. CDR3: CASSRPSKRGAEQYF. The CDR3 nucleotides read TGTGCCAGCAGCCGCCCATCCAAGCGGGGGGCCGAGCAGTACTTC.

This clonotype appeared many times. V and J are TRBV20-1 and TRBJ1-1; D remains ambiguous. This CDR3 contains 11 residues. In germline, CDR1 is DFQATT, CDR2 SNEGSKA (reference sequence). V lost 1 base and J lost 1, with 1 base in between. CDR3 in DNA: TGCAGTGCTAGAGCGAACACTGAAGCTTTCTTT. This encodes CSARANTEAFF.

This clonotype appeared a few times. This chain connects TRBV7-9 to TRBJ2-1; 7 nucleotides align to TRBD2. Germline CDR1 SEHNR, CDR2 FQNEAQ (reference sequence). CDR3 length: 15 residues. Trimming cost V 11 bases and J 1 base; bases outside gene matches: 11. CDR3 sequence: CALWWEGLSYNEQFF. For the CDR3, the DNA is TGTGCCCTATGGTGGGAGGGCCTTTCCTACAATGAGCAGTTCTTC.

This chain connects TRBV9 to TRBJ2-5, with 9 bases aligning to TRBD1. Germline V gene sequence: CDR1 SGDLS, CDR2 YYNGEE. The CDR3 extends over 14 amino acids. Losses at the gene ends were 4 bases for V and 2 bases for J; bases not matched to a gene: 3. The CDR3 DNA sequence: TGTGCCAGCAGCTTTGGACAGGGGCAAGAGACCCAGTACTTC. Encoded protein: CASSFGQGQETQYF.

This clonotype has a count of ten or more. The chain uses TRBV19 and TRBJ2-6; TRBD1 is a possible D gene (6 bases). CDR3 length: 15 residues. Trimming cost V 5 bases and J 0 bases, with 8 bases left between them. Germline V gene lookup returns CDR1 LNHDA and CDR2 SQIVND (reference sequence). The CDR3 DNA reads as TGTGCCAGTAGTCCGGACAGCTCTGGGGCCAACGTCCTGACTTTC. It translates to CASSPDSSGANVLTF.

There are many counts of this clonotype. The chain has TRBV20-1 and TRBJ2-7; no definite D call. This CDR3 comprises 10 residues. With 5 bases removed from V and 3 bases from J, the gap between germline ends came to 5 bases. From germline, CDR1 is DFQATT and CDR2 SNEGSKA (reference sequence). CDR3 DNA sequence: TGCAGTGCTGCCTACTACGAGCAGTACTTC. Translation: CSAAYYEQYF.

This clonotype was observed at least ten times. This chain joins TRBV29-1 and TRBJ2-7; D not resolved. From germline, CDR1 is SQVTM and CDR2 ANQGSEA. The CDR3 extends over 16 amino acids. Trimming left V 3 bases short and J 3 bases short, with 21 bases between. CDR3 DNA sequence: TGCAGCGTTGATGGTATTGAGCAATCGAAAAGCTACGAGCAGTACTTC. The encoded protein is CSVDGIEQSKSYEQYF.

This clonotype was counted many times. The V call is TRBV9, the J call TRBJ1-1; TRBD1 might be the D (6 bases). Looked up from germline, CDR1 is SGDLS and CDR2 is YYNGEE. Trimming shortened V by 2 bases and J by 1 base, and 15 bases separated the two germline ends. The CDR3 is 16 amino acids. The CDR3 loop reads CASSVDPGHPNTEAFF. The DNA for the CDR3 is TGTGCCAGCAGCGTGGATCCGGGACACCCGAACACTGAAGCTTTCTTT.

This clonotype came up a few times. This rearrangement joins TRBV30 to TRBJ2-1, with D unclear. Germline V gives CDR1 GTSNPN, CDR2 SVGIG (reference sequence). The CDR3 contains 8 residues. The V and J ends lost 7 bases and 10 bases respectively, with 5 bases between them. In DNA form, the CDR3 reads TGTGCCTCCGCGGAGCAGTTCTTC. Its translation: CASAEQFF.

This clonotype was detected only a few times. The chain is built from TRBV29-1 and TRBJ2-1; perhaps TRBD2 as D (6 bases). The CDR3 covers 12 residues. The V end was cut by 4 bases, the J end by 6 bases, with 10 bases between. Germline CDR1 SQVTM, CDR2 ANQGSEA. CDR3 amino acids: CSVASTSNEQFF. In DNA, the CDR3 is TGCAGCGTTGCCTCGACTAGCAATGAGCAGTTCTTC.

This clonotype appeared many times. The chain is built from TRBV5-8 and TRBJ2-7; the D is unclear. Looked up from germline, CDR1 is SGHTS and CDR2 is YDEGEE. V was shortened by 0 bases and J by 6 bases, with 4 bases between the two germline ends. This CDR3 has 11 amino acids. For the CDR3, the DNA is TGTGCCAGCAGCTTGGCTAGCGAGCAGTACTTC. Protein product: CASSLASEQYF.

In its sample, this clonotype was seen many times. The chain combines TRBV29-1 with TRBJ1-2, with D unclear. Looked up from germline, CDR1 is SQVTM and CDR2 is ANQGSEA. The CDR3 has 12 residues. V was pared by 8 bases and J by 3 bases, with 13 bases between. CDR3 bases: TGCAGCACTGGGGTGGGTGACTATGGCTACACCTTC. It is translated as CSTGVGDYGYTF.